The clone carrying this TCR beta chain was counted ten times or more. Its antigen is undetermined. This entry belongs to a study of CD8 T cells in ankylosing spondylitis. Study outcomes and limitations: Within matched ankylosing spondylitis synovial fluid, disease-linked clones were reportedly significantly enriched. Within ankylosing spondylitis blood, a TCR beta motif made up of several highly homologous variants appeared to be characteristic. Disease-linked clones proved CD8+ and comparatively uncommon in peripheral blood.

TCRdb analysed the 5' RACE reads with MiXCR anew, one entry per CDR3 protein. The sample carries 200,000 to 250,000 distinct CDR3 sequences, about 10% recorded once. The CDR3 is made up of 14 amino acids. The germline CDR1 and CDR2 sequences are MNHEY and SVGEGT. V dropped 5 bases and J dropped 0 bases, with 8 bases sitting between them. Sequenced: blood, either unsorted or a sorted T cell fraction (not recorded which). The genes are TRBV6-2 or TRBV6-3 and TRBJ2-1; D remains ambiguous. The clonotype originates from a male donor with ankylosing spondylitis or in good health (not recorded which). CDR3 protein: CASSTVSSYNEQFF. The CDR3 bases are TGTGCCAGCAGTACGGTGAGCTCCTACAATGAGCAGTTCTTC.